This T cell receptor beta chain stems from a study of cytomegalovirus exposure and HLA in healthy donors. Study conclusions and caveats: Cytomegalovirus status, reportedly, was diagnosed with high specificity and sensitivity by the classifier. The dataset shows that most TCR sequences were rare, while some public TCRs occurred in many donors.

Germline CDR1 is SNHLY and CDR2 is FYNNEI. Unmatched junction bases numbered 5, after V lost 5 bases and J lost 1 base. The CDR3 has 15 amino acids. Clones were sequenced by immunoSEQ multiplex PCR, and TCRdb holds only the in-frame ones, with some missing. The sample lists tens of thousands of clones, about 94% seen once, with roughly 2.4% in the top ten. To note about this clone: Antigen: not known.

The source of this sequence is a man aged 18 to 29 in good health and CMV-seronegative. The chain recombines TRBV2 with TRBJ2-7; TRBD1 agrees at 10 bases. Specimen: PBMCs. For the CDR3, the DNA is TGTGCCAGCAGTTCCCCGGACAGGGGGTCCTACGAGCAGTACTTC. As protein: CASSSPDRGSYEQYF.